The clone carrying this TCR beta chain was counted between two and nine times. The antigen is undetermined. The CDR3 length is 17 residues. Germline CDR1 is KGHSH and CDR2 is LQKENI. The V end was cut by 1 base, the J end by 0 bases, with 12 bases between. Profiling relied on immunoSEQ multiplex PCR, and the TCRdb table lists in-frame clones only, not all of them. The repertoire holds roughly 49,000 clones, roughly 80% seen once, with roughly 4.1% in the top ten. Template: tumor biopsy or peripheral blood genomic DNA, about 550-6,500 ng per sample. These data originate in a study of T cells in tumors after PD-1 blockade. Overall study context: Daily vismodegib 150 mg continued in a subset of anti-PD-1-treated patients. Findings and caveats of the study: Blood contained about 45% of the tumor's TCR clonotypes.

The sequencing here drew on PBMCs, taken before anti-PD-1 treatment. This receptor was taken from a human donor with basal cell carcinoma. The chain carries TRBV18 and TRBJ1-4, with D unclear. CDR3 sequence (DNA): TGTGCCAGCTCACCACGGCCTCTCCGTGCAACTAATGAAAAACTGTTTTTT. Residues: CASSPRPLRATNEKLFF.